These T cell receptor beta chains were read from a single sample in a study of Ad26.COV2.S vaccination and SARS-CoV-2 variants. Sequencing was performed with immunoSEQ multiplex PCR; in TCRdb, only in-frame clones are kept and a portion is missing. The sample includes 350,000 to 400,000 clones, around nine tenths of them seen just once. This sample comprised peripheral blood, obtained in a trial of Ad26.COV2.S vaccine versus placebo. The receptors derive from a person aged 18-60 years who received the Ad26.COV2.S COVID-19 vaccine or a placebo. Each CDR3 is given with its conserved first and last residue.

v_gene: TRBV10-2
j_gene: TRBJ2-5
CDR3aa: CASGLAVGTQYF

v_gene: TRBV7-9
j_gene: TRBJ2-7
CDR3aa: CASSFGTGFYEQYF

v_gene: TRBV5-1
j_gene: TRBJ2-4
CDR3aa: CASSSLGQADIQYF

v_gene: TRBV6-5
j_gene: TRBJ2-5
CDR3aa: CASSSSGEETQYF

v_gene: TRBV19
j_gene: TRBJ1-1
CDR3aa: CASSMRTMGTEAFF

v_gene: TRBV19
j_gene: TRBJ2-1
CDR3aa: CASSIRDREADEQFF

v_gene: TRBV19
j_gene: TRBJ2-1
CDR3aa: CASSWDFYNEQFF

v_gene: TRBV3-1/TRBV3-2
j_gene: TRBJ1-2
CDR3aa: CASSHPTNPYYGYTF

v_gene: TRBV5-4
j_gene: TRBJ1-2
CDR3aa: CASSEDSGVNYGYTF

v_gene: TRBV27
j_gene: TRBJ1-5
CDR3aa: CASSKRAGFQPQHF

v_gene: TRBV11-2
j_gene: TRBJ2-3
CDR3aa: CASSGVLPYF

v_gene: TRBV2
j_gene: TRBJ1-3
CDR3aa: CASSEGPYGNTIYF

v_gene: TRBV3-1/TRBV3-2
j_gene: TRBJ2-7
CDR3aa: CASSQDWPAPEQYF

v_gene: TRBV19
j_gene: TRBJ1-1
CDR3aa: CASSPDPLGNTEAFF

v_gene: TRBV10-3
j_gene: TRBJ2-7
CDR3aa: CAISESRERGQGYEQYF

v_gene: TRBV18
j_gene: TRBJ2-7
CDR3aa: CASSPAGTAVGYEQYF

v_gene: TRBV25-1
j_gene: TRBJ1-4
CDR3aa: CASQAGEKLFF

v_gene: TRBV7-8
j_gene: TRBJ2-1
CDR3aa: CASSLPGGEINEQFF

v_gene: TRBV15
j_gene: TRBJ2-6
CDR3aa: CATSRGQVRGANVLTF

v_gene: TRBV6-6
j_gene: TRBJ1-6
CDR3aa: CASSYGANSPLHF

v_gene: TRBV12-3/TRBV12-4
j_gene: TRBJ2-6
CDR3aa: CASSLDRANVLTF

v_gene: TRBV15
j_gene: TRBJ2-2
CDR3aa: CATSRDHTGELFF

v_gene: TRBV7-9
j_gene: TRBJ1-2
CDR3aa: CASSSPRSGDGGYTF

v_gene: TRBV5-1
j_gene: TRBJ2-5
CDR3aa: CASTYQGTQETQYF

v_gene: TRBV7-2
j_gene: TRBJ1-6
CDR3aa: CASSFRSLRTSPLHF

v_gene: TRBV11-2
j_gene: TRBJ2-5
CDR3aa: CASSSSGVLQETQYF

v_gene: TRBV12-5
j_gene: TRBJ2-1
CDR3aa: CASATSVSAQFF

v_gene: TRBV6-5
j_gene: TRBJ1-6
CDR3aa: CASSYRGGNSPLHF

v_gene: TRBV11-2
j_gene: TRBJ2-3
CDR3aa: CASSSTSGGTSTDTQYF

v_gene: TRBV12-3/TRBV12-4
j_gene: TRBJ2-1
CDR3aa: CASSLERGYEQFF

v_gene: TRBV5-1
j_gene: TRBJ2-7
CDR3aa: CASRLALTYEQYF